The 7 T cell receptor beta chains given below trace back to one sample, sequenced in a study of beta chain features in type 1 diabetes. The antigens these receptors bind are not known. Study-wide points: When Type 1 diabetes patients were examined, their TCRB CDR3s proved moderately but significantly shorter in all four CD4+ subsets.

Since all of the isolated RNA was reverse transcribed, expressed TCRB transcripts were what got sequenced. Profiling relied on immunoSEQ multiplex PCR, and the TCRdb table lists in-frame clones only, not all of them. The data contain about 740,000 clones, 10% to 15% of them singletons. Sequencing input: naive CD4+ T cells from blood. The receptors were gathered from a young man with type 1 diabetes.

This chain joins TRBV30 and TRBJ1-4; D gene uncertain. From germline, CDR1 is GTSNPN and CDR2 SVGIG (reference sequence). The V end was cut by 2 bases, the J end by 4 bases, with 8 bases between. This CDR3 region has 13 residues. CDR3 sequence: CAWSSGVNEKLFF. The CDR3 DNA sequence: TGTGCCTGGAGTTCCGGGGTTAATGAAAAACTGTTTTTT.

The rearrangement links TRBV10-2 to TRBJ1-5; D is undetermined. CDR1 is WSHSY, CDR2 SAAADI, per germline. V gave up 2 bases and J gave up 6 bases, with 14 bases separating them. The CDR3 consists of 15 residues. The CDR3: CASSEDVLFGQPQHF. The CDR3, as DNA: TGCGCCAGCAGTGAGGACGTTCTATTCGGTCAGCCCCAGCATTTT.

This clone came up a few times. The V gene is TRBV30, the J gene TRBJ2-5, with D perhaps matching TRBD2 (7 bases). V gave up 1 base and J gave up 5 bases, with 14 bases separating them. This CDR3 is 14 amino acids long. Germline lookup yields CDR1 GTSNPN and CDR2 SVGIG (reference sequence). The chain's CDR3 is CAWSAIQGGETQYF. CDR3 sequence (DNA): TGTGCCTGGAGTGCTATACAGGGAGGGGAGACCCAGTACTTC.

A word on this clone: The identical CDR3 is also encoded by other nucleotide sequences in the sample. The rearrangement links TRBV18 to TRBJ2-3; unclear D gene. Germline V lookup: CDR1 KGHSH, CDR2 LQKENI. CDR3 length: 11 residues. Trimming cost V 2 bases and J 4 bases, with 1 base left between them. CDR3 in DNA: TGTGCCAGCTCACCATCAGATACGCAGTATTTT. Amino acids: CASSPSDTQYF.

The V call is TRBV9, the J call TRBJ2-5, with TRBD1 identical over 7 bases. The CDR3 contains 15 residues. Trimming took 3 bases from V and 1 from J; bases not matched to a gene: 6. The germline V gene encodes CDR1 SGDLS and CDR2 YYNGEE. CDR3 DNA sequence: TGTGCCAGCAGCGGGGGACAGTTGGTCCAAGAGACCCAGTACTTC. This codes for CASSGGQLVQETQYF.

CDR3 residues: CASSQEVRGAGELFF. For the CDR3, the DNA is TGTGCCAGCAGCCAAGAGGTCAGGGGGGCCGGGGAGCTGTTTTTT. The chain couples TRBV14 to TRBJ2-2; perhaps TRBD1 as D (7 bases). From germline, CDR1 is SGHDN and CDR2 FVKESK. The CDR3 consists of 15 residues. V lost 0 bases and J lost 6, with 11 bases in between.

This clone was seen a handful of times. The chain carries TRBV15 and TRBJ2-5; 14 nucleotides line up with TRBD2. V lost 1 base to trimming and J lost 5 bases; unmatched junction nucleotides: 6. The CDR3 covers 17 residues. Per the germline V gene, CDR1 is LNHNV and CDR2 is YYDKDF (reference sequence). The CDR3 reads CATSRGGTSGGSETQYF. The CDR3 nucleotides are TGTGCCACCAGCAGAGGCGGGACTAGCGGGGGCTCGGAGACCCAGTACTTC.